These 31 T cell receptor beta chains originate from one sample sequenced in a study of blood T cells in healthy people across ages. Then a second PCR, running roughly 7 to 11 cycles, was carried out with a sample-barcoded 5' primer and a J-beta primer mix. TCRdb re-called the 5' RACE reads through MiXCR, storing one row per CDR3 protein. The sample holds hundreds of thousands of distinct CDR3 sequences; roughly 25% are singletons and the top ten take roughly a tenth. This sample also belongs to another study, concerning T cells of mothers and their children.

Sequencing was performed on blood. The receptor set was obtained from a boy aged 5-17 years in good health.

The genes are TRBV7-2 and TRBJ1-2; D call uncertain. Trimming removed 2 bases at V and 6 bases at J, with 13 bases between. CDR1 SGHTA and CDR2 FQGNSA come from the germline V gene. CDR3 length: 14 amino acids. CDR3 DNA: TGTGCCAGCAGCTTATACGGACCTCTAGATGGCTACACCTTC. It yields the protein CASSLYGPLDGYTF. The entire variable domain, with the rest obtained from reference TRBV7-2 and TRBJ1-2, is as follows: GAGVSQSPSNKVTEKGKDVELRCDPISGHTALYWYRQSLGQGLEFLIYFQGNSAPDKSGLPSDRFSAERTGGSVSTLTIQRTQQEDSAVYLCASSLYGPLDGYTFGSGTRLTVV.

In nucleotides, the CDR3 is TGTGCCAGCAGCTTTTCAGACGGGGCTGGTCAGCCCCAGCATTTT. Its translation is CASSFSDGAGQPQHF. The chain uses TRBV7-9 and TRBJ1-5; TRBD1 is a possible D gene (5 bases). The CDR3 contains 15 residues. The V gene lost 3 bases and the J gene lost 6 bases, with 15 bases spanning the gap. Germline V gene lookup returns CDR1 SEHNR and CDR2 FQNEAQ (reference sequence).

With respect to this clonotype: Compared with germline, one end of the junction differs, possibly owing to a read error. This sequence joins TRBV12-3 or TRBV12-4 and TRBJ2-1; D is possibly TRBD1 (6 bases). The CDR3 totals 14 residues. The CDR3: CASTQWTVYNERFF. CDR3 coding DNA: TGTGCCAGCACCCAATGGACAGTTTACAATGAGCGGTTCTTC.

The chain joins TRBV4-1 to TRBJ2-1, with D hard to call. V was shortened by 1 base and J by 8 bases, with 15 bases between the two germline ends. Germline V CDR1 and CDR2: MGHRA, YSYEKL. The CDR3 totals 15 residues. The CDR3 coding sequence is TGCGCCAGCAGCCAAGGGATTAGTGGGATCGATGAGCAGTTCTTC. It codes for CASSQGISGIDEQFF.

The chain combines TRBV3-1 with TRBJ2-7, with a possible D match to TRBD1 (6 bases). Germline lookup yields CDR1 LGHDT and CDR2 YNNKEL (reference sequence). The CDR3 spans 15 residues. V was pared by 7 bases and J by 3 bases, with 19 bases between. CDR3 in amino acids: CASTPSRDINYEQYF. The CDR3 nucleotides read TGTGCCAGCACCCCATCCCGGGACATCAACTACGAGCAGTACTTC.

The chain links TRBV27 to TRBJ1-1; no clear D. The V end was cut by 5 bases, the J end by 1 base, with 11 bases between. CDR3 size: 14 residues. Germline V gene sequence: CDR1 MNHEY, CDR2 SMNVEV (reference sequence). CDR3 residues: CASSTNMGNTEAFF. Here the CDR3 DNA reads TGTGCCAGCAGTACGAATATGGGGAACACTGAAGCTTTCTTT.

The chain has TRBV9 and TRBJ2-5; 8 nucleotides agree with TRBD2. The last part of the DNA fits TRBJ2-1 better; the J call may be wrong. This CDR3 spans 16 amino acids. The V gene's germline CDR1 is SGDLS and CDR2 YYNGEE. For the CDR3, the DNA is TGTGCCAGCAGCGCGTCCCCGGGGGGGCAGGGCAATGAGCAGTTCTTC. Its translation: CASSASPGGQGNEQFF.

This clonotype was counted a few times. The chain combines TRBV12-3 or TRBV12-4 with TRBJ2-5; D might be TRBD1 (6 bases). Matching the DNA end better, TRBJ2-7 makes the J call doubtful. The CDR3 is made up of 13 amino acids. CDR3 protein: CASTPDPRGEQYF. CDR3 bases: TGTGCCAGCACCCCTGACCCCAGGGGCGAGCAGTACTTC.

The chain uses TRBV3-1 and TRBJ2-7; TRBD2 matches 11 bases. The V gene's germline CDR1 is LGHDT and CDR2 YNNKEL (reference sequence). Trimming removed 3 bases from V and 1 base from J; junction bases left unmatched: 2. The CDR3 has 15 amino acids. CDR3 nucleotide sequence: TGTGCCAGCAGCCAGACTAGCGGGACTTCCTACGAGCAGTACTTC. It encodes CASSQTSGTSYEQYF.

This clonotype appeared a few times. The rearrangement uses TRBV2 and TRBJ1-4; D is possibly TRBD1 (5 bases). The CDR3 is 13 residues long. The germline gives CDR1 SNHLY, CDR2 FYNNEI. Trimming took 4 bases from V and 8 from J, leaving 11 bases between them. In DNA, the CDR3 is TGTGCCAGCAGTGCGGGGGTAGCCGAAAAACTGTTTTTT. Its translation: CASSAGVAEKLFF.

With respect to this clonotype: Since the CDR3 does not end with the conserved phenylalanine or tryptophan, this likely comes from a read error. The chain carries TRBV29-1 and TRBJ2-1; 13 bases align to TRBD2. The CDR3 extends over 14 amino acids. Germline assignment: CDR1 SQVTM and CDR2 ANQGSEA. The CDR3: CSLEGLAGFNEQFS. Written as DNA, the CDR3 is TGCAGCCTTGAGGGACTAGCGGGATTCAATGAGCAGTTCTCC.

This chain connects TRBV29-1 to TRBJ2-1, with a tentative D call TRBD1 (7 bases). V lost 7 bases to trimming and J lost 2 bases, with 15 bases between them. Germline V gene lookup returns CDR1 SQVTM and CDR2 ANQGSEA. The CDR3 sequence is 14 residues long. CDR3 amino acids: CSAPGGQPYNEQFF. The CDR3 DNA is TGCAGCGCCCCCGGGGGACAGCCCTACAATGAGCAGTTCTTC.

This clonotype was observed a handful of times. The chain joins TRBV29-1 to TRBJ2-1; D is possibly TRBD1 (5 bases). This CDR3 region has 13 residues. In germline, CDR1 is SQVTM, CDR2 ANQGSEA. The V end lost 4 bases, the J end lost 7 bases, and 14 bases lay between the germline ends. The CDR3 DNA is TGCAGCGTTGTCCCACCACCAGGGAATGAGCAGTTCTTC. This codes for CSVVPPPGNEQFF.

J is TRBJ1-1 and V is TRBV7-3; D uncertain. In germline, CDR1 is SGHTA, CDR2 FQGTGA. V gave up 1 base and J gave up 1 base, with 13 bases separating them. This CDR3 has 16 residues. CDR3 sequence: CASSLKGPRQNTEAFF. CDR3 DNA sequence: TGTGCCAGCAGCTTAAAGGGCCCTCGACAGAACACTGAAGCTTTCTTT.

The chain joins TRBV14 to TRBJ1-5; 7 nucleotides agree with TRBD1. The CDR3 sequence is 15 residues long. Germline assignment: CDR1 SGHDN and CDR2 FVKESK. After removal of 5 bases from V and 8 bases from J, the junction contained 12 bases not matched to a gene. The CDR3 is CASSSGTVGWEPQHF. The CDR3 DNA sequence: TGTGCCAGCAGCTCAGGGACAGTGGGATGGGAGCCCCAGCATTTT.

This chain connects TRBV10-2 to TRBJ2-3; 8 bases map to TRBD2. This CDR3 region has 18 residues. The germline gives CDR1 WSHSY, CDR2 SAAADI. V lost 2 bases, J lost 4 bases, and 14 bases stayed unmatched. The DNA for the CDR3 is TGCGCCAGCAGTGAGGGGGGGATCGCGGGAGGTCTCGCAGATACGCAGTATTTT. Translating it yields CASSEGGIAGGLADTQYF.

This clonotype was picked up a small number of times. The J gene is TRBJ2-5, the V gene TRBV13, with D maybe TRBD2 (6 bases). V gave up 5 bases and J gave up 5 bases, with 21 bases separating them. From germline, CDR1 is PRHDT and CDR2 FYEKMQ (reference sequence). The CDR3 consists of 16 residues. The CDR3 sequence: CASSRDPGTRGETQYF. The CDR3 bases are TGTGCCAGCAGCCGAGATCCCGGGACTCGAGGGGAGACCCAGTACTTC.

This sequence joins TRBV20-1 and TRBJ2-5; 9 bases agree with TRBD1. CDR1 and CDR2 from the germline V gene are DFQATT and SNEGSKA (reference sequence). This CDR3 comprises 13 residues. With 5 bases clipped from V and 4 bases from J, the junction kept 5 bases outside the gene matches. The DNA of the CDR3 is TGCAGTGCTCGAAGGGACAGGGCAGAGACCCAGTACTTC. Translated: CSARRDRAETQYF.

This chain connects TRBV4-3 to TRBJ2-1, with D possibly being TRBD2 (7 bases). This CDR3 contains 16 residues. The germline CDR1 and CDR2 sequences are LGHNA and YSLEER. Trimming took off 1 base at V and 3 bases at J, with 13 bases between the two ends. The CDR3 is CASSQVRGAGYNEQFF. In nucleotides, the CDR3 is TGCGCCAGCAGCCAAGTTCGGGGGGCGGGCTACAATGAGCAGTTCTTC.

This rearrangement joins TRBV3-1 to TRBJ2-5, with TRBD2 matching 10 bases. The CDR3 length is 18 residues. Germline loops: CDR1 LGHDT, CDR2 YNNKEL (reference sequence). V lost 2 bases to trimming and J lost 5 bases; unmatched junction nucleotides: 14. The CDR3 nucleotides are TGTGCCAGCAGCCAATATGGAGTAGCGGGAGGTTCAAGGGAGACCCAGTACTTC. Encoded protein: CASSQYGVAGGSRETQYF.

In its sample, this clonotype was seen a few times. This sequence joins TRBV20-1 and TRBJ2-7; 8 bases line up with TRBD2. The CDR3 consists of 15 residues. The V gene end was trimmed by 4 bases and the J gene end by 0 bases; junction bases not matched to a gene: 8. Germline V gives CDR1 DFQATT, CDR2 SNEGSKA (reference sequence). The CDR3 region has the DNA TGCAGTGCTAACCCTAGCGGGCCGAGCTCCTACGAGCAGTACTTC. Translation: CSANPSGPSSYEQYF.

The rearrangement uses TRBV3-1 and TRBJ2-2; D uncertain. The CDR3 runs 14 residues. Trimming cost V 3 bases and J 6 bases, with 11 bases left between them. Germline values: CDR1 LGHDT, CDR2 YNNKEL (reference sequence). The CDR3 DNA reads as TGTGCCAGCAGCCATCCTTCTGGGCCCGGGGAGCTGTTTTTT. As protein: CASSHPSGPGELFF.

This clonotype was picked up a small number of times. The chain employs TRBV5-1 and TRBJ2-5, with D possibly matching TRBD2 (6 bases). CDR3 size: 17 residues. Between the trimmed V and J ends, which lost 0 bases and 2 bases, there was a span of 17 bases. Germline V gene sequence: CDR1 SGHRS, CDR2 YFSETQ. CDR3 sequence reads: CASSLGPGRGLQETQYF. The CDR3 coding sequence is TGCGCCAGCAGCTTGGGTCCGGGAAGGGGACTTCAAGAGACCCAGTACTTC.

The chain couples TRBV7-9 to TRBJ2-7, with unresolved D. Looked up from germline, CDR1 is SEHNR and CDR2 is FQNEAQ (reference sequence). V dropped 5 bases and J dropped 2 bases, with 19 bases sitting between them. The CDR3 runs to 16 residues. The CDR3 reads CASSARIPRDPYEQYF. The CDR3 coding sequence is TGTGCCAGCAGCGCTAGGATCCCGCGAGACCCCTACGAGCAGTACTTC.

Only a few counts were recorded for this clonotype. The chain combines TRBV29-1 with TRBJ1-1, with D uncertain. CDR1 and CDR2 (germline): SQVTM, ANQGSEA. The germline V and J ends were trimmed by 0 bases and 1 base, with 6 bases remaining between them. This CDR3 spans 13 amino acids. CDR3 protein: CSVEEVQNTEAFF. CDR3 sequence (DNA): TGCAGCGTTGAAGAGGTTCAGAACACTGAAGCTTTCTTT.

This clonotype came up a few times. This sequence joins TRBV20-1 and TRBJ1-5, with a possible D match to TRBD1 (6 bases). Trimming left V 1 base short and J 7 bases short, with 14 bases between. The CDR3 is 14 residues long. In germline, CDR1 is DFQATT, CDR2 SNEGSKA (reference sequence). The CDR3 spells CSARAQGPGQPQHF. In nucleotides, the CDR3 is TGCAGTGCTAGAGCACAGGGTCCCGGCCAGCCCCAGCATTTT.

This sequence joins TRBV6-2 or TRBV6-3 and TRBJ2-7; no firm D call. This CDR3 is 11 amino acids long. The germline V gene has CDR1 MNHEY and CDR2 SVGEGT. V lost 7 bases to trimming and J lost 5 bases, with 9 bases between them. The CDR3 protein is CASIRGDEQYF. The CDR3 bases are TGTGCCAGCATTCGTGGGGACGAGCAGTACTTC.

This clonotype was found once. V usage is TRBV28 and J usage is TRBJ2-4; 15 bases align to TRBD2. Germline CDR1 MDHEN, CDR2 SYDVKM. The length of the CDR3 is 20 residues. V lost 3 bases to trimming and J lost 0 bases; unmatched junction nucleotides: 9. The DNA of the CDR3 is TGTGCCAGCAGTTTGCCAGGGACTAGCGGGGGGCGTTCAGCCAAAAACATTCAGTACTTC. Its translation is CASSLPGTSGGRSAKNIQYF. Using reference TRBV28 and TRBJ2-4 for the parts outside the CDR3, the full variable domain is DVKVTQSSRYLVKRTGEKVFLECVQDMDHENMFWYRQDPGLGLRLIYFSYDVKMKEKGDIPEGYSVSREKKERFSLILESASTNQTSMYLCASSLPGTSGGRSAKNIQYFGAGTRLSVL.

The chain is built from TRBV24-1 and TRBJ2-3, with D possibly TRBD1 on 6 matching bases. Germline V gene sequence: CDR1 KGHDR, CDR2 SFDVKD. The CDR3 covers 15 residues. The ends were cut back, 7 bases at V and 3 bases at J, with 16 bases in the middle. The CDR3 DNA reads as TGTGCCACCAGAAGACAGGAAATAAATACAGATACGCAGTATTTT. Amino acids: CATRRQEINTDTQYF.

This clonotype turned up a few times. J is TRBJ2-4 and V is TRBV12-3 or TRBV12-4; D unclear. This CDR3 is 16 amino acids long. V lost 1 base and J 1 base, leaving 11 bases between the germline ends. The CDR3 nucleotides are TGTGCCAGCAGTTTAGAGGAGTCCTGGGCCAAAAACATTCAGTACTTC. Its translation is CASSLEESWAKNIQYF.

V gene TRBV6-1 combines with J gene TRBJ2-3; 9 bases align to TRBD1. The CDR3 is 16 residues long. With V trimmed by 5 bases and J by 4 bases, 10 bases remained unmatched. Per the germline V gene, CDR1 is MNHNS and CDR2 is SASEGT. DNA of the CDR3: TGTGCCAGCAGTAAATACAGGGGGCGCGATGCAGATACGCAGTATTTT. Its protein product is CASSKYRGRDADTQYF.